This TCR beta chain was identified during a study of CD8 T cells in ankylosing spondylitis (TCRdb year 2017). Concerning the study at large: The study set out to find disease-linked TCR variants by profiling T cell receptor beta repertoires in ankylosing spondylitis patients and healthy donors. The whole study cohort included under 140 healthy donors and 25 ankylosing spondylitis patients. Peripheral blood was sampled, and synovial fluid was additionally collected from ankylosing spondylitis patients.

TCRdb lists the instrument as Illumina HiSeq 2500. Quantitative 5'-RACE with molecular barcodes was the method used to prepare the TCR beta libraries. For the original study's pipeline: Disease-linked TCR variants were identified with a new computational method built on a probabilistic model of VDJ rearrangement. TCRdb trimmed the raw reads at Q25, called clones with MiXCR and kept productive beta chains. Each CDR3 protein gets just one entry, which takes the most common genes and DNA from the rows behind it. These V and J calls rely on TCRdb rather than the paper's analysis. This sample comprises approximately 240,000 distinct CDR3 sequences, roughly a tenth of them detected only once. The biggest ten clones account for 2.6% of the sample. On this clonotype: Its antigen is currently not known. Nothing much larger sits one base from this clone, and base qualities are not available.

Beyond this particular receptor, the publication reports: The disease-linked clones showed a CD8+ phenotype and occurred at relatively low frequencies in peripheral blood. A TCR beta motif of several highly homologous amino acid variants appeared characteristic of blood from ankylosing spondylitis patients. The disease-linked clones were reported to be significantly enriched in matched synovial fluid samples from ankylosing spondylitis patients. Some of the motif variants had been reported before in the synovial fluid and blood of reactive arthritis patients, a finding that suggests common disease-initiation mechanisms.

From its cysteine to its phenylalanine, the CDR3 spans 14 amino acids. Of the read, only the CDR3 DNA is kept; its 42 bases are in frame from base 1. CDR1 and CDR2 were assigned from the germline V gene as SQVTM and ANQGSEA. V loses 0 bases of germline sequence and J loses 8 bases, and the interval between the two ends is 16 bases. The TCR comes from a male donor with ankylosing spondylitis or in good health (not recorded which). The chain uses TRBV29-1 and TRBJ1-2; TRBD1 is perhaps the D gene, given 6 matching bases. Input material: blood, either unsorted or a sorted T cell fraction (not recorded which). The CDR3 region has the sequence CSVEDFRPGEGYTF. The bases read TGCAGCGTTGAAGATTTTCGGCCAGGGGAAGGCTACACCTTC.